A single sample gave rise to the 24 T cell receptor beta chains below, sequenced in a study of blood T cell repertoires in COVID-19. Sequencing was performed with immunoSEQ multiplex PCR; in TCRdb, only in-frame clones are kept and a portion is missing. The data show 190,000 or so clones, with about 86% seen just once and roughly 2.8% held by the top ten. The sample taken for sequencing was peripheral blood. The receptors here all came from a man aged 50 to 59 with active or convalescent COVID-19.

The chain carries TRBV29-1 and TRBJ2-7; D is perhaps TRBD2 (6 bases). Trimming removed 4 bases at V and 6 bases at J, with 13 bases between. The CDR3 length is 12 residues. Germline CDR1 is SQVTM and CDR2 is ANQGSEA. The CDR3 spells CSVGATAGEQYF. The CDR3 DNA is TGCAGCGTTGGGGCCACAGCGGGCGAGCAGTACTTC.

The chain joins TRBV6-5 to TRBJ1-1; no reliable D call. The V and J ends lost 2 bases and 12 bases respectively, with 10 bases between them. This CDR3 contains 11 residues. Looked up from germline, CDR1 is MNHEY and CDR2 is SVGAGI. The DNA for the CDR3 is TGTGCCAGCAGTTACGAGGGTTCCACTTTCTTT. Translating gives CASSYEGSTFF.

V gene TRBV11-3 combines with J gene TRBJ2-3; maybe TRBD2 (6 bases). The CDR3 runs 16 residues. CDR1 and CDR2 (germline): SGHNT, YENEEA. Trimming took off 5 bases at V and 0 bases at J, with 15 bases between the two ends. This chain's CDR3 is CASSQRLGPSTDTQYF. In nucleotides, the CDR3 is TGTGCCAGCAGCCAACGACTAGGACCTAGCACAGATACGCAGTATTTT.

The gene calls are TRBV6-5 and TRBJ1-1, with D maybe TRBD1 (6 bases). The CDR3 runs to 13 residues. Deletions cut 5 bases from V and 3 bases from J, with 10 bases between. Germline V gene sequence: CDR1 MNHEY, CDR2 SVGAGI. The DNA of the CDR3 is TGTGCCAGCAGTCCTACAGGGTACACTGAAGCTTTCTTT. Its translation is CASSPTGYTEAFF.

The V call is TRBV7-3, the J call TRBJ2-1, with 9 nucleotides matching TRBD2. CDR1 and CDR2 from the germline V gene are SGHTA and FQGTGA. The ends lost 2 bases at V and 9 bases at J; junction bases unmatched: 8. The CDR3 covers 15 residues. Written as DNA, the CDR3 is TGTGCCAGCAGCTTACAAGTAGCGGGAGAAAGTGAGCAGTTCTTC. It yields the protein CASSLQVAGESEQFF.

The chain employs TRBV5-8 and TRBJ1-2, with D perhaps matching TRBD1 (5 bases). CDR3 size: 14 residues. V shed 3 bases and J shed 5 bases, with 14 bases lying between them. Germline V gene sequence: CDR1 SGHTS, CDR2 YDEGEE. The CDR3, as DNA: TGTGCCAGCAGCTGGTACGGGGGACGGTATGGCTACACCTTC. Encoded protein: CASSWYGGRYGYTF.

This clone was recorded a few times. At one end, the junction sequence differs from germline, possibly due to a read error. The gene calls are TRBV6-5 and TRBJ2-7, with 14 bases matching TRBD2. The CDR3 consists of 15 residues. The germline V gene encodes CDR1 MNHEY and CDR2 SVGAGI. CDR3 bases: TGTGCCAGCAGTTACCGCGGGACTAGCGGGAGCGAGCCGTACTTC. This translates into CASSYRGTSGSEPYF.

The rearrangement joins TRBV6-6 to TRBJ1-2; unclear D gene. The CDR3 is 15 residues long. The V end lost 7 bases, the J end lost 4 bases, and 19 bases lay between the germline ends. Germline V lookup: CDR1 MNHNY, CDR2 SVGAGI (reference sequence). CDR3 region: CASTLTLGVLYGYTF. The CDR3 DNA follows: TGTGCCAGCACCCTAACGTTGGGCGTACTCTATGGCTACACCTTC.

This chain connects TRBV7-9 to TRBJ2-5, with 9 bases aligning to TRBD2. After removal of 5 bases from V and 5 bases from J, the junction contained 12 bases not matched to a gene. CDR3 length: 16 residues. Germline V CDR1 and CDR2: SEHNR, FQNEAQ (reference sequence). The CDR3 coding sequence is TGTGCCAGCAGCCTTAGCGGGAGCGTTATGGGGGAGACCCAGTACTTC. The encoded protein is CASSLSGSVMGETQYF.

This clone was recorded many times. V and J are TRBV7-9 and TRBJ2-7; 8 bases are shared with TRBD1. In germline, CDR1 is SEHNR, CDR2 FQNEAQ (reference sequence). The CDR3 sequence is 14 residues long. J lost 2 bases, V lost 4 bases, and 4 bases had no gene match. Here the CDR3 DNA reads TGTGCCAGCAGCTCGAGGACAGGGACCTACGAGCAGTACTTC. This encodes CASSSRTGTYEQYF.

This clone was seen many times. V and J are TRBV4-1 and TRBJ2-7, with D possibly being TRBD1 (6 bases). The CDR3 length is 13 residues. Trimming left V 4 bases short and J 6 bases short, with 13 bases between. The germline gives CDR1 MGHRA, CDR2 YSYEKL. CDR3 nucleotides: TGCGCCAGCAGCCTGGGGGCTGAAGGCGAGCAGTACTTC. Its protein is CASSLGAEGEQYF.

This chain connects TRBV28 to TRBJ1-2; 7 bases fit TRBD1. In germline, CDR1 is MDHEN, CDR2 SYDVKM. V lost 2 bases to trimming and J lost 5 bases; unmatched junction nucleotides: 11. The CDR3 spans 16 residues. The DNA of the CDR3 is TGTGCCAGCAGTTTACCTCTCGGGACAGACCTTTATGGCTACACCTTC. Translated: CASSLPLGTDLYGYTF.

The chain combines TRBV19 with TRBJ2-5; 12 nucleotides match TRBD2. CDR3 length: 17 amino acids. V gave up 5 bases and J gave up 0 bases; unmatched junction bases: 7. Germline V lookup: CDR1 LNHDA, CDR2 SQIVND (reference sequence). The CDR3 nucleotides read TGTGCCAGTAGTCAGACTAGCGGGGGCGAGTACCAAGAGACCCAGTACTTC. Translated: CASSQTSGGEYQETQYF. Using reference TRBV19 and TRBJ2-5 for the parts outside the CDR3, the full variable domain is DGGITQSPKYLFRKEGQNVTLSCEQNLNHDAMYWYRQDPGQGLRLIYYSQIVNDFQKGDIAEGYSVSREKKESFPLTVTSAQKNPTAFYLCASSQTSGGEYQETQYFGPGTRLLVL.

This chain uses TRBV9 with TRBJ2-1, with 7 bases identical to TRBD1. The V and J ends lost 2 bases and 8 bases, in that order; junction bases with no gene match: 4. The germline CDR1 and CDR2 sequences are SGDLS and YYNGEE. The CDR3 has 13 amino acids. CDR3 loop: CASSVRQGDEQFF. CDR3 sequence (DNA): TGTGCCAGCAGCGTTCGACAGGGCGATGAGCAGTTCTTC. Using reference TRBV9 and TRBJ2-1 for the parts outside the CDR3, the full variable domain is DSGVTQTPKHLITATGQRVTLRCSPRSGDLSVYWYQQSLDQGLQFLIQYYNGEERAKGNILERFSAQQFPDLHSELNLSSLELGDSALYFCASSVRQGDEQFFGPGTRLTVL.

This clone was seen more than once but under ten times. The chain combines TRBV7-2 with TRBJ2-5; 11 nucleotides agree with TRBD2. V trimming: 3 bases; J trimming: 4 bases; junction bases outside the gene matches: 1. There are 14 residues in the CDR3. Germline V gene lookup returns CDR1 SGHTA and CDR2 FQGNSA. This chain's CDR3 is CASSFSGGAETQYF. The CDR3 coding sequence is TGTGCCAGCAGCTTTAGCGGGGGGGCAGAGACCCAGTACTTC.

This chain connects TRBV24-1 to TRBJ2-1; possibly TRBD1 for D (6 bases). Germline CDR1 KGHDR, CDR2 SFDVKD. Trimming took 4 bases from V and 4 from J, leaving 16 bases between them. The CDR3 spans 16 residues. In DNA, the CDR3 is TGTGCCACCAGTGAAAATACCGGGGACAATTACAATGAGCAGTTCTTC. Its translation: CATSENTGDNYNEQFF.

The chain uses TRBV25-1 and TRBJ1-5, with a tentative D call TRBD1 (6 bases). CDR1 is MGHDK, CDR2 SYGVNS, per germline. The CDR3 extends over 13 amino acids. V was clipped by 5 bases and J by 5 bases, with 10 bases between them. CDR3 nucleotide sequence: TGTGCCAGCAGTTGGGGGGGCGATCAGCCCCAGCATTTT. Protein product: CASSWGGDQPQHF.

This chain connects TRBV6-6 to TRBJ2-7; D perhaps matches TRBD1 (6 bases). This CDR3 contains 13 residues. Trimming removed 5 bases from V and 4 bases from J, with 12 bases in between. The germline gives CDR1 MNHNY, CDR2 SVGAGI (reference sequence). The CDR3 is CASSPLQGYEQYF. CDR3 coding DNA: TGTGCCAGCAGTCCACTTCAGGGGTACGAGCAGTACTTC.

V gene TRBV10-3 combines with J gene TRBJ2-3; TRBD2 matches 13 bases. Germline-derived CDR1 and CDR2 are ENHRY and SYGVKD. This CDR3 has 16 amino acids. The ends lost 5 bases at V and 2 bases at J; junction bases unmatched: 4. The CDR3 is CAISRGLAGITDTQYF. The CDR3 DNA is TGTGCCATCAGTAGGGGACTAGCGGGGATCACAGATACGCAGTATTTT.

In DNA, the CDR3 is TGTGCCTGGAGTAGCCTTGTTAATAGCAATCAGCCCCAGCATTTT. It translates to CAWSSLVNSNQPQHF. The gene calls are TRBV30 and TRBJ1-5; D uncertain. Trimming removed 2 bases from V and 0 bases from J, with 11 bases in between. The CDR3 loop spans 15 amino acids. Germline V gene sequence: CDR1 GTSNPN, CDR2 SVGIG (reference sequence).

The J gene is TRBJ2-5, the V gene TRBV5-1, with D perhaps TRBD2 (5 bases). The V end was cut by 4 bases, the J end by 2 bases, with 15 bases between. The CDR3 runs 15 residues. The germline gives CDR1 SGHRS, CDR2 YFSETQ. The CDR3 nucleotides read TGCGCCAGCAGCAGGCTCGGGAACCTTCAAGAGACCCAGTACTTC. It specifies CASSRLGNLQETQYF.

The rearrangement joins TRBV11-2 to TRBJ2-1; the match to TRBD2 covers 13 bases. CDR3 length: 19 amino acids. V was pared by 3 bases and J by 1 base, with 9 bases of the junction left unmatched. Per the germline V gene, CDR1 is SGHAT and CDR2 is FQNNGV. The CDR3 DNA sequence: TGTGCCAGCAGCTTTATACTAGCGGGAGGGCCGGGGTCCTACAATGAGCAGTTCTTC. Translating it yields CASSFILAGGPGSYNEQFF.

The chain couples TRBV6-2 or TRBV6-3 to TRBJ2-1, with TRBD1 identical over 9 bases. This CDR3 region has 16 residues. J gave up 6 bases and V 6 bases, and 12 bases lay outside the gene matches. The germline V gene has CDR1 MNHEY and CDR2 SVGEGT. The CDR3 loop is CASSLTGGALRNEQFF. The CDR3 DNA follows: TGTGCCAGCAGCTTGACAGGGGGAGCCCTACGCAATGAGCAGTTCTTC.

This clone is a singleton in its sample. V gene TRBV10-3 combines with J gene TRBJ2-1, with a weak D call TRBD2 (6 bases). CDR3 length: 15 amino acids. The germline gives CDR1 ENHRY, CDR2 SYGVKD. With 1 base removed from V and 8 bases from J, the gap between germline ends came to 15 bases. CDR3 amino acids: CAISEFPGGGYEQFF. For the CDR3, the DNA is TGTGCCATCAGTGAGTTCCCCGGTGGGGGGTATGAGCAGTTCTTC.